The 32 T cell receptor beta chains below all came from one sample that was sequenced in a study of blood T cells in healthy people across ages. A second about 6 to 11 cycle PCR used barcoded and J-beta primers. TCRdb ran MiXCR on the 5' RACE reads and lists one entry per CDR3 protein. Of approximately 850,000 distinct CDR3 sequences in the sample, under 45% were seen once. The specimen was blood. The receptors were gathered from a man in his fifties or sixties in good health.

The CDR3 nucleotides are TGTGCCAGCAGTTACTCCGACAGGGGGTACACCGGGGAGCTGTTTTTT. Amino acids: CASSYSDRGYTGELFF. V is TRBV6-6 and J is TRBJ2-2, with 9 bases fitting TRBD1. In germline, CDR1 is MNHNY, CDR2 SVGAGI (reference sequence). V shed 0 bases and J 3 bases; nucleotides not matched to a gene: 2. This CDR3 is 16 amino acids long.

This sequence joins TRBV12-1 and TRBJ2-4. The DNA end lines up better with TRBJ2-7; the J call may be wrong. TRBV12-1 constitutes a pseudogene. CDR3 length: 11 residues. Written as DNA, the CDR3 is TGTGCCAGCACTTTTCCCACCGAGCAGTACTTC. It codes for CASTFPTEQYF.

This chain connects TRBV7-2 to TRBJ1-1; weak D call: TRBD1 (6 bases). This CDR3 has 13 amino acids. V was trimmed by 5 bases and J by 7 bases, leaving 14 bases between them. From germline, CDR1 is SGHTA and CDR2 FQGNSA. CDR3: CASSEQGGDEAFF. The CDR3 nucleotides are TGTGCCAGCAGCGAACAGGGCGGGGATGAAGCTTTCTTT.

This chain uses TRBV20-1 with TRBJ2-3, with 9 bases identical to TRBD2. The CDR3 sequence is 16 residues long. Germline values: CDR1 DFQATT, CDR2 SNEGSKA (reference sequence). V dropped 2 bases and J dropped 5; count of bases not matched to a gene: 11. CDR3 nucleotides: TGCAGTGCTAGAAGGCGGCGGGGGGGCCTATTAGATACGCAGTATTTT. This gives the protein CSARRRRGGLLDTQYF.

CDR3 protein: CASSHCTGGIYNEQFF. The DNA for the CDR3 is TGCGCCAGCAGCCACTGCACAGGGGGGATCTACAATGAGCAGTTCTTC. The gene calls are TRBV4-3 and TRBJ2-1, with 8 bases lining up with TRBD1. J was trimmed by 3 bases and V by 3 bases; bases with no gene match: 7. The CDR3 loop spans 16 amino acids. Per germline, CDR1 LGHNA and CDR2 YSLEER.

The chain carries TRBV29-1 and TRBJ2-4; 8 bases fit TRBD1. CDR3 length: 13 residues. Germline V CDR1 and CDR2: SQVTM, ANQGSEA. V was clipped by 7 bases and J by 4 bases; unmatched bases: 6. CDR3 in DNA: TGCAGCGCAAGACGGGACAGGAAAAACATTCAGTACTTC. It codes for CSARRDRKNIQYF.

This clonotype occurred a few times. The CDR3 protein is CASKHQGAGNSPLHF. The CDR3 coding sequence is TGTGCCAGCAAACACCAGGGGGCAGGGAATTCACCCCTCCACTTT. The rearrangement uses TRBV27 and TRBJ1-6; 8 bases line up with TRBD1. Looked up from germline, CDR1 is MNHEY and CDR2 is SMNVEV (reference sequence). V trimming: 7 bases; J trimming: 7 bases; junction bases outside the gene matches: 9. The CDR3 totals 15 residues.

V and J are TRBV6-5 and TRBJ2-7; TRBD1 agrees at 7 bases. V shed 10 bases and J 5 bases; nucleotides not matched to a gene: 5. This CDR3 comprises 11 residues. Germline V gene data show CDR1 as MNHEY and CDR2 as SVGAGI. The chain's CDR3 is CATTGRNEQYF. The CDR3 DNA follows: TGTGCCACGACAGGGAGAAACGAGCAGTACTTC.

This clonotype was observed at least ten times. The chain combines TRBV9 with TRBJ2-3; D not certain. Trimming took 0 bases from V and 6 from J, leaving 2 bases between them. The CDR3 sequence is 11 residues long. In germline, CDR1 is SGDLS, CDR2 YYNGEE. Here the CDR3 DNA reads TGTGCCAGCAGCGTAGGGGATACGCAGTATTTT. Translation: CASSVGDTQYF.

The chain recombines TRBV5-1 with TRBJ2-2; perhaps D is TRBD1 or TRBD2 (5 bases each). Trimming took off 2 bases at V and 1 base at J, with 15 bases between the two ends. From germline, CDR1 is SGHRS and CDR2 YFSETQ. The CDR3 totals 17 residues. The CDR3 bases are TGCGCCAGCAGCTTCCGGGGCGCAGACCAGAACACCGGGGAGCTGTTTTTT. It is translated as CASSFRGADQNTGELFF.

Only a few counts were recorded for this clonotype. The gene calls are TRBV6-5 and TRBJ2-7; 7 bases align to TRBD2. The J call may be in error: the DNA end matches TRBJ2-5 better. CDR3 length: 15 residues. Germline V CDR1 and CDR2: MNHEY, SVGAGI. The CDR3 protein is CASSYLGGGGETQYF. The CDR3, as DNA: TGTGCCAGCAGTTATCTGGGTGGGGGGGGAGAGACCCAGTACTTC.

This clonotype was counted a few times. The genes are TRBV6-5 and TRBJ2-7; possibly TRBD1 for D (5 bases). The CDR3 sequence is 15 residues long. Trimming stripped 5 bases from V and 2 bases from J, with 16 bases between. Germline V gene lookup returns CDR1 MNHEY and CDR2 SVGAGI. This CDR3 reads CASSTPQGYPYEQYF. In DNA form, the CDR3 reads TGTGCCAGCAGTACCCCTCAGGGTTACCCCTACGAGCAGTACTTC.

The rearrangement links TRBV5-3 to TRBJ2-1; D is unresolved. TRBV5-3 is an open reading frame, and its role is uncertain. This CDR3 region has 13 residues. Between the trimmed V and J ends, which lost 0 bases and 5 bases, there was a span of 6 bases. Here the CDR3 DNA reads TGTGCCAGAAGCTTGGAGTCGAACAATGAGCAGTTCTTC. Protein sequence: CARSLESNNEQFF.

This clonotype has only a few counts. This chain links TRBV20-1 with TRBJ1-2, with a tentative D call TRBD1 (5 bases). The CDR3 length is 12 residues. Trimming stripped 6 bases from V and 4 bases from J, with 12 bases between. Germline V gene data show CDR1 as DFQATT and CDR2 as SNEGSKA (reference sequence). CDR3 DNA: TGCAGTGCCCAGGGACCATCCTATGGCTACACCTTC. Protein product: CSAQGPSYGYTF.

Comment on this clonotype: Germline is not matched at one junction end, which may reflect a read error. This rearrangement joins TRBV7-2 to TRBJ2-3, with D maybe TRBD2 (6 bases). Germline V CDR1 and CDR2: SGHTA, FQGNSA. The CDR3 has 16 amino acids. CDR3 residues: CASSFSRRAPTDTQFF. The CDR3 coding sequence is TGTGCCAGCAGCTTCTCCCGGAGGGCGCCCACAGATACGCAGTTTTTT.

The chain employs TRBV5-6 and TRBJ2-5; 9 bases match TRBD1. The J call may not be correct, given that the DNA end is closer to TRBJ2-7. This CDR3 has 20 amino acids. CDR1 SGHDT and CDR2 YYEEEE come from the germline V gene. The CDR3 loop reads CASSHLAGTGNFLMIDEQYF. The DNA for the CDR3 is TGTGCCAGCAGCCATTTGGCCGGGACAGGGAACTTCCTAATGATCGACGAGCAGTACTTC.

As DNA, the CDR3 is TGTGCCAGCAGCGAGGGACCTACCACAGATACGCAGTATTTT. Encoded protein: CASSEGPTTDTQYF. V and J are TRBV7-3 and TRBJ2-3, with D perhaps assigned TRBD1 or TRBD2 (5 bases each). Germline V gene sequence: CDR1 SGHTA, CDR2 FQGTGA. The CDR3 contains 14 residues. V was pared by 5 bases and J by 2 bases, with 11 bases between.

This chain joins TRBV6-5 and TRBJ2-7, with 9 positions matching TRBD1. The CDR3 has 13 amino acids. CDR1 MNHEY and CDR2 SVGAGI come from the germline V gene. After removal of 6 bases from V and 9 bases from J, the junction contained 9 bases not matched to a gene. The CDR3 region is CASRPDRGRAQYF. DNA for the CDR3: TGTGCCAGCAGGCCTGACAGGGGGAGGGCGCAGTACTTC.

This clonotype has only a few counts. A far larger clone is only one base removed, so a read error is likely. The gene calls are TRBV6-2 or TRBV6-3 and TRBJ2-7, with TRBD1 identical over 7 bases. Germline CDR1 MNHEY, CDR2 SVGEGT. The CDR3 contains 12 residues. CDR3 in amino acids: CAGSGDSYEQYF. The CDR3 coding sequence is TGTGCCGGCAGTGGGGACAGCTACGAGCAGTACTTC.

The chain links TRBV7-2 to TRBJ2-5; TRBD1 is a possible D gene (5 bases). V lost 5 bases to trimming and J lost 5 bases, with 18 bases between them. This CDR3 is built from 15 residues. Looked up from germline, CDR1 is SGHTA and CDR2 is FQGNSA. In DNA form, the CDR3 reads TGTGCCAGCAGCCCCCGGACATACTCATTGGAGACCCAGTACTTC. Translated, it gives CASSPRTYSLETQYF.

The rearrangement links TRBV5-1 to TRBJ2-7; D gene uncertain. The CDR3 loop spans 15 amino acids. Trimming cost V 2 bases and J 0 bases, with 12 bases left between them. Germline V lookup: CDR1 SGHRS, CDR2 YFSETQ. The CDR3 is CASSFAQAYSYEQYF. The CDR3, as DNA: TGCGCCAGCAGCTTTGCGCAGGCTTACTCCTACGAGCAGTACTTC.

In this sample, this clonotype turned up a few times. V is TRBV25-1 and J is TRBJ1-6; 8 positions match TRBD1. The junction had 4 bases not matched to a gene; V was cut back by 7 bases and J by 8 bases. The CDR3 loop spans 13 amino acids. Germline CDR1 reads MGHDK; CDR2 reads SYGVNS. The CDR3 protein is CASTDRGDSPLHF. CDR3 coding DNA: TGTGCCAGCACCGACAGGGGCGATTCACCCCTCCACTTT.

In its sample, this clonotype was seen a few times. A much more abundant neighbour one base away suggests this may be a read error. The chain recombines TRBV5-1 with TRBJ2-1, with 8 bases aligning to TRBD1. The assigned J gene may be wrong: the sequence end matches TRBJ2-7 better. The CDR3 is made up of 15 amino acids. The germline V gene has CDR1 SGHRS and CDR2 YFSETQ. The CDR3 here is CASSLGQGYYNEQYF. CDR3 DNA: TGCGCCAGCAGCTTAGGACAGGGATACTACAATGAGCAGTACTTC.

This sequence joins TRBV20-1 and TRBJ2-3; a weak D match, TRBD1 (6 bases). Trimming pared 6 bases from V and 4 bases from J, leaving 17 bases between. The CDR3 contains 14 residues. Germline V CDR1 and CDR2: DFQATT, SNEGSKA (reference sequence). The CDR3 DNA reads TGCAGTGCCCCTCTCGTCAGGGGTGCAGATACGCAGTATTTT. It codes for CSAPLVRGADTQYF.

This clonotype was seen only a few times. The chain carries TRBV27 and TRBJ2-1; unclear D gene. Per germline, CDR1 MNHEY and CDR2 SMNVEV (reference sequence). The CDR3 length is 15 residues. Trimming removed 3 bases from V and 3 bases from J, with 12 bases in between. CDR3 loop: CASSFTSSLYNEQFF. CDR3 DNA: TGTGCCAGCAGTTTCACCTCCAGCCTCTACAATGAGCAGTTCTTC.

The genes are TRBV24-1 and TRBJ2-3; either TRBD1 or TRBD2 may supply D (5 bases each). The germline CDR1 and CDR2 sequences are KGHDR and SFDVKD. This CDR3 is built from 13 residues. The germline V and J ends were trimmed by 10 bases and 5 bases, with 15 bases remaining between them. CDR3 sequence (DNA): TGTGCCACGTGTGACAGCAGCGGAGATACGCAGTATTTT. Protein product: CATCDSSGDTQYF.

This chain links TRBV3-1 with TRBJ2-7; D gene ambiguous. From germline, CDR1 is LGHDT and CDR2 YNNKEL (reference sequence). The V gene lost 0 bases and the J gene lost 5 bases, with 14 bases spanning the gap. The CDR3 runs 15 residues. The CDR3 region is CASSQDAQEPHEQYF. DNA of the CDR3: TGTGCCAGCAGCCAAGATGCCCAGGAGCCCCACGAGCAGTACTTC.

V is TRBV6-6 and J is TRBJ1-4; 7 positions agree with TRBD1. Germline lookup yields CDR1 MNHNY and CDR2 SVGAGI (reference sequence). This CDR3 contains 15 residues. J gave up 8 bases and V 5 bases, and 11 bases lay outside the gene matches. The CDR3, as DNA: TGTGCCAGCAGTCGAGCGGGGGGGGACAGCGAAAAACTGTTTTTT. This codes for CASSRAGGDSEKLFF.

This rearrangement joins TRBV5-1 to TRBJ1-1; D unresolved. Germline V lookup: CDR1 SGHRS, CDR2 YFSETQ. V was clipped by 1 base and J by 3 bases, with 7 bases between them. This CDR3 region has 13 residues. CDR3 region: CASSLIADTEAFF. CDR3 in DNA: TGCGCCAGCAGCTTGATAGCAGACACTGAAGCTTTCTTT.

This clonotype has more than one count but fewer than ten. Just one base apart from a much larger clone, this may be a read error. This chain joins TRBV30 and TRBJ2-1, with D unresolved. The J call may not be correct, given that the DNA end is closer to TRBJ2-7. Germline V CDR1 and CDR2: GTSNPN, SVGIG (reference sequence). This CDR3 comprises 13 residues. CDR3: CAKIQDNNNEQYF. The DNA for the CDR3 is TGTGCCAAAATTCAAGACAATAACAATGAGCAGTACTTC.

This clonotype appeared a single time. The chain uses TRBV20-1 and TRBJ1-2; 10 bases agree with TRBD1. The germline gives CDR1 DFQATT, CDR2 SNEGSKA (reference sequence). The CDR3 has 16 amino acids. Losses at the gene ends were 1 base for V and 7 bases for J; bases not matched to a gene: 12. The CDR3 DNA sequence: TGCAGTGCTAGAGGACAGGGGGCCCCCTCTTTAAGTGGCTACACCTTC. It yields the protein CSARGQGAPSLSGYTF.

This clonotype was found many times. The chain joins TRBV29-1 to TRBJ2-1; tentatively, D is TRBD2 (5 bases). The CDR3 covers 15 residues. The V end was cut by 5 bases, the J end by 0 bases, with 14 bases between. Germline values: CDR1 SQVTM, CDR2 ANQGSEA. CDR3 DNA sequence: TGCAGCGTTTATGATTCGGGGAGCTCCTACAATGAGCAGTTCTTC. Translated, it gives CSVYDSGSSYNEQFF.